The 5 T cell receptor beta chains below come from one sample, sequenced in a study of shared clonotypes between healthy human individuals. Assay: immunoSEQ multiplex PCR; the TCRdb copy retains only in-frame clones and omits some. Among about 2.1 million clones listed, about 93% were seen once. Naive CD8 cells were CD45RO-negative, positively selected for CCR7, excluding terminally differentiated effector memory CD45RA+ cells. Specimen: naive CD8+ T cells from PBMCs. The receptors shown here come from a man younger than 35 in good health. Some clones in this sample may be carry-over from other donors' samples.

V is TRBV7-9 and J is TRBJ2-5; 8 bases match TRBD1. CDR1 and CDR2 from the germline V gene are SEHNR and FQNEAQ (reference sequence). This CDR3 has 16 amino acids. V trimming: 5 bases; J trimming: 5 bases; junction bases outside the gene matches: 13. CDR3 sequence (DNA): TGTGCCAGCAGCGCAGGGGGCAGGGGGCGCCTGGAGACCCAGTACTTC. Its translation: CASSAGGRGRLETQYF.

As concerns this clone: Other DNA sequences in the same sample also yield this CDR3. The chain couples TRBV9 to TRBJ2-1; no clear D gene. The CDR3 sequence is 13 residues long. V lost 3 bases to trimming and J lost 0 bases, with 4 bases between them. Germline V gene data show CDR1 as SGDLS and CDR2 as YYNGEE. Here the CDR3 reads CASSDSSYNEQFF. The CDR3, as DNA: TGTGCCAGCAGCGACAGCTCCTACAATGAGCAGTTCTTC.

The V call is TRBV19, the J call TRBJ2-1, with 10 positions matching TRBD1. The V and J ends lost 6 bases and 10 bases, in that order; junction bases with no gene match: 18. Germline V gene lookup returns CDR1 LNHDA and CDR2 SQIVND (reference sequence). The CDR3 covers 17 residues. The CDR3 DNA reads as TGTGCCAGTAGCCAATACCGGGACAGGGGTACCCACGGCGAGCAGTTCTTC. Encoded protein: CASSQYRDRGTHGEQFF.

The chain uses TRBV19 and TRBJ2-7; no clear D. CDR3 length: 13 residues. Looked up from germline, CDR1 is LNHDA and CDR2 is SQIVND (reference sequence). V lost 6 bases and J 5 bases, leaving 14 bases between the germline ends. CDR3 sequence: CASRDPRAHEQYF. CDR3 coding DNA: TGTGCCAGTAGAGACCCTAGAGCGCACGAGCAGTACTTC. The entire variable domain, with the rest obtained from reference TRBV19 and TRBJ2-7, is as follows: DGGITQSPKYLFRKEGQNVTLSCEQNLNHDAMYWYRQDPGQGLRLIYYSQIVNDFQKGDIAEGYSVSREKKESFPLTVTSAQKNPTAFYLCASRDPRAHEQYFGPGTRLTVT.

The gene calls are TRBV5-1 and TRBJ2-7; TRBD2 matches 7 bases. V was pared by 4 bases and J by 0 bases, with 13 bases of the junction left unmatched. Germline assignment: CDR1 SGHRS and CDR2 YFSETQ. The CDR3 is made up of 17 amino acids. This CDR3 is CASSTRVGAGFSYEQYF. The CDR3 DNA reads TGCGCCAGCAGCACGAGAGTAGGAGCGGGGTTCTCCTACGAGCAGTACTTC.